A selection of T cell receptor beta chains follows, all from one sample in a study of T cells after yellow fever vaccination. TCRdb redid the calling of the 5' RACE reads with MiXCR, one entry per CDR3 protein. The table records 150,000 to 200,000 distinct CDR3 sequences, about a tenth of them present only once. This specimen consisted of CD8+ T cells sorted from PBMCs, obtained 45 days after the yellow fever booster vaccination. The receptors derive from a man aged 18 to 29 who received the YFV17D yellow fever vaccine. The CDR3 runs from the conserved cysteine through the conserved F or W. Each record gives: CDR3 DNA, CDR3 protein, J gene, clone size, V gene, D gene. A D gene is named only where the DNA matches it firmly. The size entry is marked missing in some rows and otherwise reads once, few, many or a size class.

CDR3 DNA: TGCGCCAGCAGTCGAACTCCGGGACAGGGACAGGACGAGCAGTACTTC; CDR3 protein: CASSRTPGQGQDEQYF; J gene: TRBJ2-7; clone size: many; V gene: TRBV10-1; D gene: TRBD1
CDR3 DNA: TGTGCCAGCAGCAGGGGACATGAGCAGTACTTC; CDR3 protein: CASSRGHEQYF; J gene: TRBJ2-7; clone size: many; V gene: TRBV6-2/TRBV6-3; D gene: -
CDR3 DNA: TGCGCCAGCAGCCAGGGAAGGACTAGCGGGGGGCCGCCTAGGCAGTTCTTC; CDR3 protein: CASSQGRTSGGPPRQFF; J gene: TRBJ2-1; clone size: few; V gene: TRBV4-3; D gene: TRBD2
CDR3 DNA: TGTGCCAGCAGCGAACCAGGACTAGCGGGTTCCTACGAGCAGTACTTC; CDR3 protein: CASSEPGLAGSYEQYF; J gene: TRBJ2-7; clone size: -; V gene: TRBV4-2; D gene: TRBD2
CDR3 DNA: TGTGCCAGCAGCTCCCCCCGGAACAGACCCTACGAGCAGTACTTC; CDR3 protein: CASSSPRNRPYEQYF; J gene: TRBJ2-7; clone size: -; V gene: TRBV7-9; D gene: -
CDR3 DNA: TGTGCCAGCAGTTTTTTAGACAGGGACACTGAAGCTTTCTTT; CDR3 protein: CASSFLDRDTEAFF; J gene: TRBJ1-1; clone size: -; V gene: TRBV12-3/TRBV12-4; D gene: TRBD1
CDR3 DNA: TGTGCCATCGCCGGGGTCTCCTACGAGCAGTACTTC; CDR3 protein: CAIAGVSYEQYF; J gene: TRBJ2-7; clone size: few; V gene: TRBV10-3; D gene: -
CDR3 DNA: TGTGCCAGCAGCCCCAGACAGGGTTCTGGGGCCAACGTCCTGACTTTC; CDR3 protein: CASSPRQGSGANVLTF; J gene: TRBJ2-6; clone size: -; V gene: TRBV7-9; D gene: TRBD1
CDR3 DNA: TGCAGTGCTCGGGACACTCCCTTCCCAGATACGCAGTATTTT; CDR3 protein: CSARDTPFPDTQYF; J gene: TRBJ2-3; clone size: -; V gene: TRBV20-1; D gene: -
CDR3 DNA: TGTGCCAGCAGTGAAGCTGACTCGCGGGGTGAGCAGTTCTTC; CDR3 protein: CASSEADSRGEQFF; J gene: TRBJ2-1; clone size: many; V gene: TRBV2; D gene: -
CDR3 DNA: TGTGCCGCAGAAGACAGCTCAGGCGCTTTCTTT; CDR3 protein: CAAEDSSGAFF; J gene: TRBJ1-1; clone size: few; V gene: TRBV19; D gene: -
CDR3 DNA: TGTGCCAGCAGTTTACAGCGGCCTACCTACAATGAGCAGTTCTTC; CDR3 protein: CASSLQRPTYNEQFF; J gene: TRBJ2-1; clone size: many; V gene: TRBV27; D gene: -
CDR3 DNA: TGTGCCAGCTCGCGCGGAAGTGAGCAGTTCTTC; CDR3 protein: CASSRGSEQFF; J gene: TRBJ2-1; clone size: -; V gene: TRBV7-6; D gene: -
CDR3 DNA: TGTGCCAGCTCATCAGGACAGGGCTACGAGCAGTACTTC; CDR3 protein: CASSSGQGYEQYF; J gene: TRBJ2-7; clone size: many; V gene: TRBV18; D gene: TRBD1
CDR3 DNA: TGTGCCAGCAGTGGCCGGGTTGGTCAGCCCCAGCATTTT; CDR3 protein: CASSGRVGQPQHF; J gene: TRBJ1-5; clone size: -; V gene: TRBV6-4; D gene: -
CDR3 DNA: TGTGCCAGCAGCGCACCAGAGGGGGTTAGACGGATCACAGATACGCAGTATTTT; CDR3 protein: CASSAPEGVRRITDTQYF; J gene: TRBJ2-3; clone size: -; V gene: TRBV7-8; D gene: -
CDR3 DNA: TGTGCCAGCAGCGAGACAGGGGGCGGGGAGACCCAGTACTTC; CDR3 protein: CASSETGGGETQYF; J gene: TRBJ2-5; clone size: -; V gene: TRBV7-9; D gene: TRBD1
CDR3 DNA: TGTGCCAGCAGCCAACGGACAGGGGGCTATGAGCAGTTCTTC; CDR3 protein: CASSQRTGGYEQFF; J gene: TRBJ2-1; clone size: few; V gene: TRBV7-6; D gene: TRBD1
CDR3 DNA: TGCGCCAGCAGCCAAGACCAGGCCACCTATAATTCACCCCTCCACTTT; CDR3 protein: CASSQDQATYNSPLHF; J gene: TRBJ1-6; clone size: many; V gene: TRBV4-3; D gene: -
CDR3 DNA: TGTGCCAGCAGTTACTCGGTCGTGGGGAGGGCCAACACCGGGGAGCTGTTTTTT; CDR3 protein: CASSYSVVGRANTGELFF; J gene: TRBJ2-2; clone size: -; V gene: TRBV6-5; D gene: TRBD2
CDR3 DNA: TGTGCCAGCAGCCCCGGGGGGGGGGGCGTGAACGAGCAGTACTTC; CDR3 protein: CASSPGGGGVNEQYF; J gene: TRBJ2-7; clone size: few; V gene: TRBV6-5; D gene: TRBD2
CDR3 DNA: TGTGCCACCAGCAGAGATCAGGCGGGGGGGCAGGATGAGCAGTTCTTC; CDR3 protein: CATSRDQAGGQDEQFF; J gene: TRBJ2-1; clone size: -; V gene: TRBV15; D gene: TRBD2
CDR3 DNA: TGCAGCGTTGAGTTGGACGGGGAGTCCTACGAGCAGTACTTC; CDR3 protein: CSVELDGESYEQYF; J gene: TRBJ2-7; clone size: many; V gene: TRBV29-1; D gene: -
CDR3 DNA: TGTGCCAGCTCACCTTACCCGACAGCTGCCTCCTACGAGCAGTACTTC; CDR3 protein: CASSPYPTAASYEQYF; J gene: TRBJ2-7; clone size: -; V gene: TRBV18; D gene: -
CDR3 DNA: TGTGCCAGCAGCTCCTCCGGAGGGGGCCCCGGGGAGCTGTTTTTT; CDR3 protein: CASSSSGGGPGELFF; J gene: TRBJ2-2; clone size: -; V gene: TRBV9; D gene: -
CDR3 DNA: TGTGCCAGCAGCTACGCGATAGCGGGGCTTGGCAATGAGCAGTTCTTC; CDR3 protein: CASSYAIAGLGNEQFF; J gene: TRBJ2-1; clone size: -; V gene: TRBV7-9; D gene: TRBD2
CDR3 DNA: TGTGCCAGCAGCTTGCTCGGACAGGGGAATGAGCAGTACTTC; CDR3 protein: CASSLLGQGNEQYF; J gene: TRBJ2-7; clone size: many; V gene: TRBV7-2; D gene: TRBD1
CDR3 DNA: TGTGCCAGCAGCTCCCACCTCCCGGACGGAGCCACAGATACGCAGTATTTT; CDR3 protein: CASSSHLPDGATDTQYF; J gene: TRBJ2-3; clone size: many; V gene: TRBV7-2; D gene: -
CDR3 DNA: TGTGCCAGCAGCCTCATGGGACAGGACCAAGAGACCCAGTACTTC; CDR3 protein: CASSLMGQDQETQYF; J gene: TRBJ2-5; clone size: few; V gene: TRBV12-3/TRBV12-4; D gene: TRBD1
CDR3 DNA: TGTGCCAGCAGCTTAAGGGGGTCAGCCCACAATTCACCCCTCCACTTT; CDR3 protein: CASSLRGSAHNSPLHF; J gene: TRBJ1-6; clone size: -; V gene: TRBV7-9; D gene: -
CDR3 DNA: TGTGCCAGCAGCTCCCGTTTCAGTCCATCTCCGAGCGACCGGTACTCTCGGGTTCATGGCGAGCAGTACTTC; CDR3 protein: CASSSRFSPSPSDRYSRVHGEQYF; J gene: TRBJ2-7; clone size: many; V gene: TRBV7-2; D gene: -
CDR3 DNA: TGTGCCAGCAGCCTCGACGGTAACTATGGCTACACCTTC; CDR3 protein: CASSLDGNYGYTF; J gene: TRBJ1-2; clone size: -; V gene: TRBV7-9; D gene: -
CDR3 DNA: TGTGCCAGCACATTAGGTCCAGCTAACTATGGCTACACCTTC; CDR3 protein: CASTLGPANYGYTF; J gene: TRBJ1-2; clone size: -; V gene: TRBV7-9; D gene: -
CDR3 DNA: TGCAGTGCTCTTCGGGGGGGGGCCACAGATACGCAGTATTTT; CDR3 protein: CSALRGGATDTQYF; J gene: TRBJ2-3; clone size: -; V gene: TRBV20-1; D gene: TRBD2
CDR3 DNA: TGTGCCAGCAGCCAAGATCTTCAGGGGATGAACACCGGGGAGCTGTTTTTT; CDR3 protein: CASSQDLQGMNTGELFF; J gene: TRBJ2-2; clone size: -; V gene: TRBV4-2; D gene: -
CDR3 DNA: TGTGCCAGCAGTTACGGGCGTAACACCGGGGAGCTGTTTTTT; CDR3 protein: CASSYGRNTGELFF; J gene: TRBJ2-2; clone size: many; V gene: TRBV6-5; D gene: -
CDR3 DNA: TGCAGTGCTAGGTGGCAGGTGGGCCCAGATACGCAGTATTTT; CDR3 protein: CSARWQVGPDTQYF; J gene: TRBJ2-3; clone size: -; V gene: TRBV20-1; D gene: -
CDR3 DNA: TGCAGTGCTACGACTAGCGAGACCTACGAGCAGTACTTC; CDR3 protein: CSATTSETYEQYF; J gene: TRBJ2-7; clone size: few; V gene: TRBV20-1; D gene: TRBD2
CDR3 DNA: TGTGCCAGCAGTTATGGAGTTCTGCAGTATTTT; CDR3 protein: CASSYGVLQYF; J gene: TRBJ2-3; clone size: many; V gene: TRBV6-2/TRBV6-3; D gene: -
CDR3 DNA: TGTGCCAGTAGTACCACTCCGGGGTACGCCTCGCAGTATTTT; CDR3 protein: CASSTTPGYASQYF; J gene: TRBJ2-3; clone size: few; V gene: TRBV19; D gene: -
CDR3 DNA: TGTGCCAGCAGCTCCGGAACAGGGTCTGGGGCCAACGTCCTGACTTTC; CDR3 protein: CASSSGTGSGANVLTF; J gene: TRBJ2-6; clone size: -; V gene: TRBV7-9; D gene: -
CDR3 DNA: TGCAGCGTTGTCCGACGTCCGGGGTCGGATGAGCAGTTCTTC; CDR3 protein: CSVVRRPGSDEQFF; J gene: TRBJ2-1; clone size: few; V gene: TRBV29-1; D gene: -
CDR3 DNA: TGTGCCAGCGGGACAGGTTTAGTATCCTACAATGAGCAGTTCTTC; CDR3 protein: CASGTGLVSYNEQFF; J gene: TRBJ2-1; clone size: -; V gene: TRBV7-3; D gene: TRBD1
CDR3 DNA: TGTGCCAGCAGCTTAGGTGTGACAGGGTCAGATACGCAGTATTTT; CDR3 protein: CASSLGVTGSDTQYF; J gene: TRBJ2-3; clone size: many; V gene: TRBV7-2; D gene: TRBD1
CDR3 DNA: TGTGCCAGCAGCCCAGGGTACTCGAACACTGAAGCTTTCTTT; CDR3 protein: CASSPGYSNTEAFF; J gene: TRBJ1-1; clone size: -; V gene: TRBV5-8; D gene: -
CDR3 DNA: TGTGCCAGCAGTTACATGGGGGCCGTCGGGACAGATACGCAGTATTTT; CDR3 protein: CASSYMGAVGTDTQYF; J gene: TRBJ2-3; clone size: -; V gene: TRBV6-2/TRBV6-3; D gene: -
CDR3 DNA: TGTGCCAGCAGTCAAGACCGGGACCGCACTAACTATGGCTACACCTTC; CDR3 protein: CASSQDRDRTNYGYTF; J gene: TRBJ1-2; clone size: -; V gene: TRBV6-2/TRBV6-3; D gene: -
CDR3 DNA: TGCAGCGCCGCCGTGGCCGAATCTGGGGCCAACGTCCTGACTTTC; CDR3 protein: CSAAVAESGANVLTF; J gene: TRBJ2-6; clone size: -; V gene: TRBV29-1; D gene: -
CDR3 DNA: TGTGCCAGCAGCGCCAAGCGGGGGGGCCTTGTAACAGATACGCAGTATTTT; CDR3 protein: CASSAKRGGLVTDTQYF; J gene: TRBJ2-3; clone size: -; V gene: TRBV9; D gene: TRBD2
CDR3 DNA: TGTGCCAGTCCAACCGGGTTCGGGGAGCTGTTTTTT; CDR3 protein: CASPTGFGELFF; J gene: TRBJ2-2; clone size: -; V gene: TRBV7-9; D gene: -
CDR3 DNA: TGTGCCAGCAGTTTGGGAGGGGTCTCCTACGAGCAGTACTTC; CDR3 protein: CASSLGGVSYEQYF; J gene: TRBJ2-7; clone size: -; V gene: TRBV6-5; D gene: TRBD2
CDR3 DNA: TGCGCCAGCCAGGGGGGCACTGAAGCTTTCTTT; CDR3 protein: CASQGGTEAFF; J gene: TRBJ1-1; clone size: -; V gene: TRBV5-1; D gene: TRBD1
CDR3 DNA: TGTGCCAGCAGTGAATTCGGCCGCCAACGGCCCCAGCATTTT; CDR3 protein: CASSEFGRQRPQHF; J gene: TRBJ1-5; clone size: -; V gene: TRBV25-1; D gene: -
CDR3 DNA: TGTGCCAGCAGAGGCGACAGGGGGGCAGATACGCAGTATTTT; CDR3 protein: CASRGDRGADTQYF; J gene: TRBJ2-3; clone size: -; V gene: TRBV6-5; D gene: TRBD1
CDR3 DNA: TGTGCCAGCAGTTCGACAGGGGCATATCAGCCCCAGCATTTT; CDR3 protein: CASSSTGAYQPQHF; J gene: TRBJ1-5; clone size: -; V gene: TRBV6-6; D gene: TRBD1
CDR3 DNA: TGTGCCAGCAGCAGACAGGGGGCGACTGAAAAACTGTTTTTT; CDR3 protein: CASSRQGATEKLFF; J gene: TRBJ1-4; clone size: many; V gene: TRBV5-4; D gene: TRBD1
CDR3 DNA: TGTGCCACCAGTGACCCCGAACAGCCAGTATCGTATAGCAATCAGCCCCAGCATTTT; CDR3 protein: CATSDPEQPVSYSNQPQHF; J gene: TRBJ1-5; clone size: few; V gene: TRBV24-1; D gene: -
CDR3 DNA: TGTGCCAGCAGTCTAGCGGGGGGGAGCTCCTACAGTGAGCAGTTCTTC; CDR3 protein: CASSLAGGSSYSEQFF; J gene: TRBJ2-1; clone size: -; V gene: TRBV9; D gene: TRBD2
CDR3 DNA: TGCGCCAGCAGCCAAGGTTCTAGCGGAAGCACAGATACGCAGTATTTT; CDR3 protein: CASSQGSSGSTDTQYF; J gene: TRBJ2-3; clone size: few; V gene: TRBV4-3; D gene: TRBD2
CDR3 DNA: TGTGCCAGCAGCTTACAGGGATCCCCCTACGAGCAGTACTTC; CDR3 protein: CASSLQGSPYEQYF; J gene: TRBJ2-7; clone size: -; V gene: TRBV7-6; D gene: -